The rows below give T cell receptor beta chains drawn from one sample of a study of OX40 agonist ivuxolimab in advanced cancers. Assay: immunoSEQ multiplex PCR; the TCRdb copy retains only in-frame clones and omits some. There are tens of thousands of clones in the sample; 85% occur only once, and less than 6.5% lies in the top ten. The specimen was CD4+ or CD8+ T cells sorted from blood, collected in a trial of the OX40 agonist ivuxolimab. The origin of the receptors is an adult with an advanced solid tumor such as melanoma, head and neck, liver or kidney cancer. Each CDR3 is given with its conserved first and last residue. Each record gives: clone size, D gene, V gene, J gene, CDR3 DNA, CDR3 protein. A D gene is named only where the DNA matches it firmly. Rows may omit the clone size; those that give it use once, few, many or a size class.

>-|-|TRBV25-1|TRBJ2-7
TGTGCCAGCAGGGGGGGTGGTTCCTACGAGCAGTACTTC
CASRGGGSYEQYF
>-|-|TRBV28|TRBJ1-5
TGTGCCAGCAGCGGGTACGGGTGGAATCAGCCCCAGCATTTT
CASSGYGWNQPQHF
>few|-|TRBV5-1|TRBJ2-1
TGCGCCAGCAGCGGGGATACAGGGTTAAGAAACAATGAGCAGTTCTTC
CASSGDTGLRNNEQFF
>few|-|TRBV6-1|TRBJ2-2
TGTGCCAGCAGTGATGAATACAGGTCGGGCGGGGAGCTGTTTTTT
CASSDEYRSGGELFF
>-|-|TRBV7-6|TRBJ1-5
TGTGCCAGCAGCTTAGAGGACACCTATCAGCCCCAGCATTTT
CASSLEDTYQPQHF
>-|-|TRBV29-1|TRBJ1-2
TGCAGCGCTGGCGGGGGGGACGGCTATGGCTACACCTTC
CSAGGGDGYGYTF
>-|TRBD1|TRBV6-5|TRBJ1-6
TGTGCCAGCAGTTTCAGGGGGCAAGGTTCACCCCTCCACTTT
CASSFRGQGSPLHF
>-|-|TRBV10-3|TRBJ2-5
TGTGCCATCAGTGAAGGGGGTTCGGCGGGTGGGGAGACCCAGTACTTC
CAISEGGSAGGETQYF
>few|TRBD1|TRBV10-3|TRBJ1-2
TGTGCCATCAGTGATACCGGGACAGGGTCCTATGGCTACACCTTC
CAISDTGTGSYGYTF
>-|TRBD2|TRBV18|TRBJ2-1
TGTGCCAGCTCACTCCGGGAGGCGAATGAGCAGTTCTTC
CASSLREANEQFF
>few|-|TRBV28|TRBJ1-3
TGTGCCAGCAGTTTAAATTGGCAGTCTGGAAACACCATATATTTT
CASSLNWQSGNTIYF
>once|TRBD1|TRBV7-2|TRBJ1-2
TGTGCCAGCAGCCCCGGGACAGGGTACGGTGGCTACACCTTC
CASSPGTGYGGYTF
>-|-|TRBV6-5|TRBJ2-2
TGTGCCAGCGCGCAGGGGCCCGGGGAGCTGTTTTTT
CASAQGPGELFF
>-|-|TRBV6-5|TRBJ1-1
TGTGCCAGCAATAGAGCGGGGGCGCGTACTGAAGCTTTCTTT
CASNRAGARTEAFF
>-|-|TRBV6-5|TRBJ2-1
TGTGCCAGCAGTTCTTTGGCTGAGCAGTTCTTC
CASSSLAEQFF
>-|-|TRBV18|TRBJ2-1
TGTGCCAGCTCACCAGTCAGCAATGAGCAGTTCTTC
CASSPVSNEQFF
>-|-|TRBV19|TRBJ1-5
TGTGCCAGTAGTATAGGGCTCTCCAGGGGCAATCAGCCCCAGCATTTT
CASSIGLSRGNQPQHF
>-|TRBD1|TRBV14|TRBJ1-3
TGTGCCAGCAGCCGCTACAGGGGAGGTGGAAACACCATATATTTT
CASSRYRGGGNTIYF
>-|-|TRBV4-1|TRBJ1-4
TGCGCCAGCAGCCAAGGGGTCGGGACCCAATCGGTCAAACTGTTTTTT
CASSQGVGTQSVKLFF
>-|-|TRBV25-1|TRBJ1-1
TGTGCCAGCAGTGGGGCTTCCGAAGCTTTCTTT
CASSGASEAFF
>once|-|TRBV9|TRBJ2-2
TGTGCCAGCAGCGTAGTCCCAGAGAGGGAGCTGTTTTTT
CASSVVPERELFF
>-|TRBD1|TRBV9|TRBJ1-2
TGTGCCAGCAGCGTAGCTGGGGACAGGGCCTCCTATGGCTACACCTTC
CASSVAGDRASYGYTF
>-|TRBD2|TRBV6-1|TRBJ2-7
TGTGCCAGCAGTGACTACGGACTAGTTTCCTACGAGCAGTACTTC
CASSDYGLVSYEQYF
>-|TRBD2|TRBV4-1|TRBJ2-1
TGCGCCAGCAGCATCCCTGCCGGGACTAGCGGGAAAAACCGACACAATGAGCAGTTCTTC
CASSIPAGTSGKNRHNEQFF
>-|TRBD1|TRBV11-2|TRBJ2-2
TGTGCCAGCAGATCCGGGACAGGGGGCCCCGGGGAGCTGTTTTTT
CASRSGTGGPGELFF
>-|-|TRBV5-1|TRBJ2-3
TGCGCCAGCAGCTCAGGACTGAGCACCGTCACAGATACGCAGTATTTT
CASSSGLSTVTDTQYF
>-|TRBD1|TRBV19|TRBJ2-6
TGTGCCAGTAGTCTGGACAGGGGGCTCCTCTCTGGGGCCAACGTCCTGACTTTC
CASSLDRGLLSGANVLTF
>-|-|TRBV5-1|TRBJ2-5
TGCGCCAGCGGGGGCGTAGAGACCCAGTACTTC
CASGGVETQYF
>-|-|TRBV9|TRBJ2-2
TGTGCCAGCAGCATGGCCGGGGGCGGGGAAGACACCGGGGAGCTGTTTTTT
CASSMAGGGEDTGELFF
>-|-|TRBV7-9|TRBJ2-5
TGTGCCAGCAGCCGATCAACGGGGGCAGAGACCCAGTACTTC
CASSRSTGAETQYF